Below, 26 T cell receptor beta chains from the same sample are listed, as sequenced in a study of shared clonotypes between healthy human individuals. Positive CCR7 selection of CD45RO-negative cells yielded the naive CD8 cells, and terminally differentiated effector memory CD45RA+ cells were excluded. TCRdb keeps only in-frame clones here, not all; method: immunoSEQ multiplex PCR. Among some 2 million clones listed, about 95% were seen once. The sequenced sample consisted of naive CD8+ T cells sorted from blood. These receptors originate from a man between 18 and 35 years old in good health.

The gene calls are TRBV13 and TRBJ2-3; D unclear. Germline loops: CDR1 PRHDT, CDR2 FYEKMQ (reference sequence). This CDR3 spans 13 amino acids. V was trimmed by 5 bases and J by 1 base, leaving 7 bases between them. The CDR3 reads CASSPRRTDTQYF. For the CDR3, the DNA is TGTGCCAGCAGCCCCCGGCGCACAGATACGCAGTATTTT.

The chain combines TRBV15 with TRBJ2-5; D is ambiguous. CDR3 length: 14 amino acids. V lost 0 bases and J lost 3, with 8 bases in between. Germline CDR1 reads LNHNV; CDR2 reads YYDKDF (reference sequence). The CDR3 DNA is TGTGCCACCAGCAGAGATGCCAGAGAAGAGACCCAGTACTTC. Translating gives CATSRDAREETQYF.

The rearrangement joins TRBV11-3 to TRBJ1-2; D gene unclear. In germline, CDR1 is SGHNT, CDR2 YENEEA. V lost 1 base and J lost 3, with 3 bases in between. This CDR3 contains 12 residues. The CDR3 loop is CASSLGYYGYTF. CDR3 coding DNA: TGTGCCAGCAGCTTAGGATACTATGGCTACACCTTC.

In nucleotides, the CDR3 is TGTGCCAGCAGTTTATCGGAACTAGCGGGACTCGAGCAGTACTTC. Translating gives CASSLSELAGLEQYF. The chain links TRBV27 to TRBJ2-7, with 10 positions matching TRBD2. The germline gives CDR1 MNHEY, CDR2 SMNVEV (reference sequence). Unmatched junction bases numbered 5, after V lost 0 bases and J lost 6 bases. The CDR3 has 15 amino acids.

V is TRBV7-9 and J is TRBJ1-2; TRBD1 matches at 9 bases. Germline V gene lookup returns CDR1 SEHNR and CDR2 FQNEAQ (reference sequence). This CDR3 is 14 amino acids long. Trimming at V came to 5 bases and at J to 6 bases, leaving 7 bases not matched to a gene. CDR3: CASSQDRGKDGYTF. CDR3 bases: TGTGCCAGCAGCCAGGACAGGGGAAAGGATGGCTACACCTTC. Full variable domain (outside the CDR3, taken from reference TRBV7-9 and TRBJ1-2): DTGVSQNPRHKITKRGQNVTFRCDPISEHNRLYWYRQTLGQGPEFLTYFQNEAQLEKSRLLSDRFSAERPKGSFSTLEIQRTEQGDSAMYLCASSQDRGKDGYTFGSGTRLTVV.

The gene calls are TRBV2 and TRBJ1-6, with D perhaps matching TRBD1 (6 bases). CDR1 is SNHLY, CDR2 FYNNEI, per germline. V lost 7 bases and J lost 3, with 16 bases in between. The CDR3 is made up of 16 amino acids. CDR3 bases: TGTGCCAGCACTAGACAGGTAGCTGTCTATAATTCACCCCTCCACTTT. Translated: CASTRQVAVYNSPLHF.

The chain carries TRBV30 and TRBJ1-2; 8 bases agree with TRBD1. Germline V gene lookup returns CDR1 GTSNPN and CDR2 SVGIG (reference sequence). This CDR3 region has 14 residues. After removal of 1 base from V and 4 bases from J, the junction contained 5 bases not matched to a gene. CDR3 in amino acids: CAWSEQGAGYGYTF. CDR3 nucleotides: TGTGCCTGGAGTGAGCAGGGGGCAGGCTATGGCTACACCTTC.

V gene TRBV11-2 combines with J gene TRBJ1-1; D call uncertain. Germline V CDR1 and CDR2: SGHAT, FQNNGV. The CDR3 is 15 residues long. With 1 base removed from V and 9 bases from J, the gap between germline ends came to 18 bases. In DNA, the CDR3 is TGTGCCAGCAGCTTAGTCGCCAGAGCCCCCTCGAAAGCTTTCTTT. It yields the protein CASSLVARAPSKAFF.

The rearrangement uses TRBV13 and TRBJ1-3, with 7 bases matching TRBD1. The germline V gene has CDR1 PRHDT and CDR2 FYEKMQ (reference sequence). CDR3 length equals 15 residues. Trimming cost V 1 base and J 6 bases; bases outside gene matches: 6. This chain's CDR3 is CASSLVTTGANTIYF. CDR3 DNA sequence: TGTGCCAGCAGCTTAGTAACAACAGGGGCAAACACCATATATTTT.

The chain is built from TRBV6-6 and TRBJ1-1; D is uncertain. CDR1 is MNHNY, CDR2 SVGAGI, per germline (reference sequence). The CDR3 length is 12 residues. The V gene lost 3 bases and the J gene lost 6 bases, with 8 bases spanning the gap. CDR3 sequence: CASSYSWAEAFF. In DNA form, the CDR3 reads TGTGCCAGCAGTTATTCTTGGGCTGAAGCTTTCTTT.

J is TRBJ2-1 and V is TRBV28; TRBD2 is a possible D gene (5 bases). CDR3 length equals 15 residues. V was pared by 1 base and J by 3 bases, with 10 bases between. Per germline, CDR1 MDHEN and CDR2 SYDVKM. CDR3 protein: CASSLYGRGYNEQFF. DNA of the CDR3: TGTGCCAGCAGTTTATACGGACGGGGCTACAATGAGCAGTTCTTC.

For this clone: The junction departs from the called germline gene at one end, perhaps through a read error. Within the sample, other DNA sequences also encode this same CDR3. CDR3 residues: CASSPGTGVYEQYF. CDR3 in DNA: TGTGCTAGCAGCCCAGGGACAGGGGTCTACGAGCAGTACTTC. V gene TRBV7-7 combines with J gene TRBJ2-7, with 10 bases identical to TRBD1. Germline values: CDR1 SSHAT, CDR2 FNYEAQ (reference sequence). The CDR3 runs 14 residues. The variable domain in full, with the rest retrieved from reference TRBV7-7 and TRBJ2-7, is GAGVSQSPRYKVTKRGQDVTLRCDPISSHATLYWYQQALGQGPEFLTYFNYEAQPDKSGLPSDRFSAERPEGSISTLTIQRTEQRDSAMYRCASSPGTGVYEQYFGPGTRLTVT.

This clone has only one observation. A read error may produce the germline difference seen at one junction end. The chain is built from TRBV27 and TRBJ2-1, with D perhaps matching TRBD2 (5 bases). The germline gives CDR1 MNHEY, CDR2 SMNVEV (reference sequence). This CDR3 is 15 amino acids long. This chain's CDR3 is CASCLRTSSYNEQFF. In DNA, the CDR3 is TGTGCCAGCTGTTTACGGACTTCTTCCTACAATGAGCAGTTCTTC.

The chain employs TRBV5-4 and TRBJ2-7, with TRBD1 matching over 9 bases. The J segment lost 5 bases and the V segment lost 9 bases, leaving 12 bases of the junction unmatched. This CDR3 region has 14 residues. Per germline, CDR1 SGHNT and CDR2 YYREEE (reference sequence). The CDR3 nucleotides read TGTGCCACCCTGAAAGAGACAGGGGGAGACGAGCAGTACTTC. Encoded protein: CATLKETGGDEQYF. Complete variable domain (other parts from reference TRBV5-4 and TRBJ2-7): ETGVTQSPTHLIKTRGQQVTLRCSSQSGHNTVSWYQQALGQGPQFIFQYYREEENGRGNFPPRFSGLQFPNYSSELNVNALELDDSALYLCATLKETGGDEQYFGPGTRLTVT.

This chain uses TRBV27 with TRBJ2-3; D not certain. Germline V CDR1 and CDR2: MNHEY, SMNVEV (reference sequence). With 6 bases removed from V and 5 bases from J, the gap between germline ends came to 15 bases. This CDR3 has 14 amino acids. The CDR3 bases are TGTGCCAGCAGCTTGACTCCTGAGGAAGATACGCAGTATTTT. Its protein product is CASSLTPEEDTQYF.

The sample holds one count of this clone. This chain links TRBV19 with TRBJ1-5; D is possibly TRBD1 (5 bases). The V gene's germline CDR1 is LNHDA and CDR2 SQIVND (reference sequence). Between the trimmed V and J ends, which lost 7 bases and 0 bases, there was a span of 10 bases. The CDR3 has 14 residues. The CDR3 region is CASIGGSSNQPQHF. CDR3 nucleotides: TGTGCCAGTATTGGGGGGAGTAGCAATCAGCCCCAGCATTTT.

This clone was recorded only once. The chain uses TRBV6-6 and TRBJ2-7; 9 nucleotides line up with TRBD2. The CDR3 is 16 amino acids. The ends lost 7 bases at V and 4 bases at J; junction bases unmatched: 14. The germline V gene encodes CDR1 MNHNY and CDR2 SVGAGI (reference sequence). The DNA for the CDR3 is TGTGCCAGCACTAGGATCTTAGCGGGAGAGGTATACGAGCAGTACTTC. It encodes CASTRILAGEVYEQYF.

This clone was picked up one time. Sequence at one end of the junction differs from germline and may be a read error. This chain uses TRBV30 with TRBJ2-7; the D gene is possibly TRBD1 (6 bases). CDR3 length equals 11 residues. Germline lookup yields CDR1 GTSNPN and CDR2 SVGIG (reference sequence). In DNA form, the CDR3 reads TGTGCCTGGAGTGTAGGGACAAATCAGGGCTTC. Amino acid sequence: CAWSVGTNQGF.

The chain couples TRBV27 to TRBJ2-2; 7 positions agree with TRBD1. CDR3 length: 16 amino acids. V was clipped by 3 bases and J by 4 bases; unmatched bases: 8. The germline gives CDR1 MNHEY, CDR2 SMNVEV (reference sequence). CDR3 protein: CASSFSIGQVTGELFF. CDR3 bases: TGTGCCAGCAGTTTCAGTATCGGACAGGTCACCGGGGAGCTGTTTTTT.

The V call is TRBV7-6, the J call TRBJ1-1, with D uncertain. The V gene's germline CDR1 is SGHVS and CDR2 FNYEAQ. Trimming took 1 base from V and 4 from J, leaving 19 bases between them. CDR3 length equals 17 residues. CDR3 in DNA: TGTGCCAGCAGCTTAGTAAGGGCAGGCCGTGGGAGCACTGAAGCTTTCTTT. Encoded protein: CASSLVRAGRGSTEAFF.

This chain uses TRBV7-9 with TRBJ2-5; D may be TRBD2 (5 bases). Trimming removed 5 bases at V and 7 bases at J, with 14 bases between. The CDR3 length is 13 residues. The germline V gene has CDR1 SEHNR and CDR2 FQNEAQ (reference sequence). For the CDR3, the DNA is TGTGCCAGCAGCCCTCAGTGGGAGAGGACCCAGTACTTC. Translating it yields CASSPQWERTQYF.

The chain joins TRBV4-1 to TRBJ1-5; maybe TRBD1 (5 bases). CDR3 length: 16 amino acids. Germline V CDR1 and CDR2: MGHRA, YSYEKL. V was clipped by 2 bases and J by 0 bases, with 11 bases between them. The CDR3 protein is CASSQFRQYSNQPQHF. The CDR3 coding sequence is TGCGCCAGCAGCCAATTCCGACAGTATAGCAATCAGCCCCAGCATTTT.

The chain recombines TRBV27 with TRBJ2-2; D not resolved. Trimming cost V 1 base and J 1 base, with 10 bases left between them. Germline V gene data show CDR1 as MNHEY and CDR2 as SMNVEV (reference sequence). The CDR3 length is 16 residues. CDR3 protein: CASSLLDPWNTGELFF. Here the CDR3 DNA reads TGTGCCAGCAGTTTATTGGACCCATGGAACACCGGGGAGCTGTTTTTT.

The CDR3 loop reads CASSQSGFLDTQYF. CDR3 nucleotides: TGCGCCAGCAGCCAATCCGGGTTTTTAGATACGCAGTATTTT. V and J are TRBV4-1 and TRBJ2-3; D is unresolved. V lost 2 bases and J 5 bases, leaving 11 bases between the germline ends. The CDR3 runs 14 residues. Germline assignment: CDR1 MGHRA and CDR2 YSYEKL.

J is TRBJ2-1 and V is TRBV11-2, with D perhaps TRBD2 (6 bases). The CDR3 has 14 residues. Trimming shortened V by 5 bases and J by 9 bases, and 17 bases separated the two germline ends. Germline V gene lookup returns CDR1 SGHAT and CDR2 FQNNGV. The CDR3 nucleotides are TGTGCCAGCAGCGACTCCGGGACTTTTATTGAGCAGTTCTTC. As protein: CASSDSGTFIEQFF.

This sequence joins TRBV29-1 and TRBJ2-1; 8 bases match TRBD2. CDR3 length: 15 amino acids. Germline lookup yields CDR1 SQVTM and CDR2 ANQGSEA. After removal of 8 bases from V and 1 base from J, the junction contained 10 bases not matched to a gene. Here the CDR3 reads CSLYVAGPSYNEQFF. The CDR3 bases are TGCAGCCTCTATGTAGCGGGGCCTTCCTACAATGAGCAGTTCTTC.